This is a list of T cell receptor beta chains from one sample in a study of blood T cells in healthy people across ages. TCRdb reanalysed the 5' RACE reads using MiXCR and keeps one entry per CDR3 protein. The table records some 800,000 distinct CDR3 sequences, roughly 44% of them present only once. The source material was blood. The receptors shown here come from a man between 60 and 70 years old in good health. CDR3s include the opening cysteine and the closing phenylalanine or tryptophan. D genes are given only for firm matches. Not all rows give a size; the values are once, few, many and, for expanded clones, a class.

>many|-|TRBV7-2|TRBJ1-5
TGTGCCAGCACCGGGGGGGTGGGACAGCCCCAGCATTTT
CASTGGVGQPQHF
>-|-|TRBV7-9|TRBJ2-1
TGTGCCAGCAGCGTAGACCAACTCAATGAGCAGTTCTTC
CASSVDQLNEQFF
>-|-|TRBV7-2|TRBJ2-4
TGTGCCAGCAGCCCAACTTCCCGGGGTCCAGCCCTGGCCAAAAACATTCAGTACTTC
CASSPTSRGPALAKNIQYF
>-|-|TRBV20-1|TRBJ1-4
TGCAGTGCTAGAGATGTCCATATCAATGAAAAACTGTTTTTT
CSARDVHINEKLFF
>many|-|TRBV6-2/TRBV6-3|TRBJ2-1
TGTGCCAGCAGTTACTTCGGGGACAATGAGCAGTTCTTC
CASSYFGDNEQFF
>-|-|TRBV28|TRBJ1-4
TGTGCCAGCAGTGGGCAGCCCGGAGAAAAACTGTTTTTT
CASSGQPGEKLFF
>-|-|TRBV6-2/TRBV6-3|TRBJ1-1
TGTGCCAGCAGTTACTCCGGGGTCACGGCTGAAGCTTTCTTT
CASSYSGVTAEAFF
>few|-|TRBV6-2/TRBV6-3|TRBJ2-7
TGTGCCAGCAGCAAAACTCCTACTAGCTACGAGCAGTACTTC
CASSKTPTSYEQYF
>-|-|TRBV5-1|TRBJ2-5
TGCGCCAGCAGCTTACCCCGGGGACCCGCGTTAGAGACCCAGTACTTC
CASSLPRGPALETQYF
>-|-|TRBV18|TRBJ2-5
TGTGCCAGCTCCCCTCAGGGATTGGAGACCCAGTACTTC
CASSPQGLETQYF
>-|TRBD2|TRBV20-1|TRBJ2-1
TGCAGTGGGGTAGGGTTAGCGGGGGCCCCTGGCGATGAGCAGTTCTTC
CSGVGLAGAPGDEQFF
>-|-|TRBV7-9|TRBJ2-5
TGTGCCAGCAGCGGTAGCGCAAGGTACCAAGAGACCCAGTACTTC
CASSGSARYQETQYF
>few|TRBD2|TRBV20-1|TRBJ2-5
TGCAGTGCTATCCCGGGACTAGCGGGGGACCTCCAAGAGACCCAGTACTTC
CSAIPGLAGDLQETQYF
>-|-|TRBV24-1|TRBJ1-2
TGTGCCACCAGTCACCGGACCCTCTATGGCTACACCTTC
CATSHRTLYGYTF
>-|TRBD1|TRBV7-8|TRBJ1-1
TGTGCCAGCAGCTTAGTAGGGACAGGGGACGCTGAAGCTTTCTTT
CASSLVGTGDAEAFF
>few|TRBD1|TRBV6-5|TRBJ1-1
TGTGCCAGCAGAACATCGACAGGGCCTAGATATGCTTTCTTT
CASRTSTGPRYAFF
>-|TRBD2|TRBV18|TRBJ2-6
TGTGCCAGCTCACCGACTTTGGACGGGGAGGGGACTGGGGCCAACGTCCTGACTTTC
CASSPTLDGEGTGANVLTF
>-|TRBD2|TRBV20-1|TRBJ2-1
TGCAGTGCTGGATCTAGCGGGGGGAGGGATGAGCAGTTCTTC
CSAGSSGGRDEQFF
>-|-|TRBV6-2/TRBV6-3|TRBJ2-7
TGTGCCAGCAAAACAGGGATGTACGAGCAGTACTTC
CASKTGMYEQYF
>-|TRBD1|TRBV30|TRBJ1-5
TGTGCCTGGAGCGGACAGGACGGACAGCCCCAGCATTTT
CAWSGQDGQPQHF
>few|TRBD1|TRBV7-9|TRBJ2-7
TGTGCCAGCAGCTTAGAGTTTGGTTCGGGACAGGCCTATGAGGAGCAGTACTTC
CASSLEFGSGQAYEEQYF
>-|-|TRBV4-1|TRBJ2-1
TGCGCCAGCAGCCAAGAGGGGGAGTCTCTCTACAATGAGCAGTTCTTC
CASSQEGESLYNEQFF
>-|TRBD1|TRBV4-1|TRBJ2-4
TGCGCCAGCAGCCATCTCACAGGGGATGAGCAGTACTTC
CASSHLTGDEQYF
>-|TRBD2|TRBV5-1|TRBJ2-5
TGCGCCAGCAGCCCGGGGACTAGCGGGGGCCGGAATCAAGAGACCCAGTACTTC
CASSPGTSGGRNQETQYF
>few|TRBD1|TRBV7-2|TRBJ2-7
TGTGCCAGCAGCTTAGCGTACACAGGGGCTTACGAGCAGTACTTC
CASSLAYTGAYEQYF
>-|TRBD1|TRBV6-2/TRBV6-3|TRBJ1-1
TGTGCCAGCAGTCCACGACAGGGCAGGGGGAACACTGAAGCTTTCTTT
CASSPRQGRGNTEAFF
>many|-|TRBV15|TRBJ2-1
TGTGCCACCAGCAGAGATCTGGAAGAATCAAATGAGCAGTTCTTC
CATSRDLEESNEQFF
>-|TRBD1|TRBV30|TRBJ2-3
TGTGCCTGGAATCAGGGGGCAGATACGCAGTATTTT
CAWNQGADTQYF
>few|TRBD1|TRBV28|TRBJ2-6
TGTGCCAGCAGTTTATTGGGTAGGACAGGGGTCTTGGGGGCCAACGTCCTGACTTTC
CASSLLGRTGVLGANVLTF
>-|-|TRBV29-1|TRBJ1-2
TGCAGCGTTGAGGACCCGAAGGTGGAAGGGGGCTACACCTTC
CSVEDPKVEGGYTF
>-|-|TRBV14|TRBJ2-7
TGTGCCAGCAGCCACATAACCGGGACCACCCTATCCTACGAGCAGTACTTC
CASSHITGTTLSYEQYF
>-|TRBD1|TRBV6-1|TRBJ2-7
TGTGCCAGCAGTGGCGGGACAGGGGGAACCTACGAGCAGTACTTC
CASSGGTGGTYEQYF
>many|TRBD2|TRBV18|TRBJ2-7
TGTGCCAGCTCACCGAGGACTAGCGGGGCCTACGAGCAGTACTTC
CASSPRTSGAYEQYF